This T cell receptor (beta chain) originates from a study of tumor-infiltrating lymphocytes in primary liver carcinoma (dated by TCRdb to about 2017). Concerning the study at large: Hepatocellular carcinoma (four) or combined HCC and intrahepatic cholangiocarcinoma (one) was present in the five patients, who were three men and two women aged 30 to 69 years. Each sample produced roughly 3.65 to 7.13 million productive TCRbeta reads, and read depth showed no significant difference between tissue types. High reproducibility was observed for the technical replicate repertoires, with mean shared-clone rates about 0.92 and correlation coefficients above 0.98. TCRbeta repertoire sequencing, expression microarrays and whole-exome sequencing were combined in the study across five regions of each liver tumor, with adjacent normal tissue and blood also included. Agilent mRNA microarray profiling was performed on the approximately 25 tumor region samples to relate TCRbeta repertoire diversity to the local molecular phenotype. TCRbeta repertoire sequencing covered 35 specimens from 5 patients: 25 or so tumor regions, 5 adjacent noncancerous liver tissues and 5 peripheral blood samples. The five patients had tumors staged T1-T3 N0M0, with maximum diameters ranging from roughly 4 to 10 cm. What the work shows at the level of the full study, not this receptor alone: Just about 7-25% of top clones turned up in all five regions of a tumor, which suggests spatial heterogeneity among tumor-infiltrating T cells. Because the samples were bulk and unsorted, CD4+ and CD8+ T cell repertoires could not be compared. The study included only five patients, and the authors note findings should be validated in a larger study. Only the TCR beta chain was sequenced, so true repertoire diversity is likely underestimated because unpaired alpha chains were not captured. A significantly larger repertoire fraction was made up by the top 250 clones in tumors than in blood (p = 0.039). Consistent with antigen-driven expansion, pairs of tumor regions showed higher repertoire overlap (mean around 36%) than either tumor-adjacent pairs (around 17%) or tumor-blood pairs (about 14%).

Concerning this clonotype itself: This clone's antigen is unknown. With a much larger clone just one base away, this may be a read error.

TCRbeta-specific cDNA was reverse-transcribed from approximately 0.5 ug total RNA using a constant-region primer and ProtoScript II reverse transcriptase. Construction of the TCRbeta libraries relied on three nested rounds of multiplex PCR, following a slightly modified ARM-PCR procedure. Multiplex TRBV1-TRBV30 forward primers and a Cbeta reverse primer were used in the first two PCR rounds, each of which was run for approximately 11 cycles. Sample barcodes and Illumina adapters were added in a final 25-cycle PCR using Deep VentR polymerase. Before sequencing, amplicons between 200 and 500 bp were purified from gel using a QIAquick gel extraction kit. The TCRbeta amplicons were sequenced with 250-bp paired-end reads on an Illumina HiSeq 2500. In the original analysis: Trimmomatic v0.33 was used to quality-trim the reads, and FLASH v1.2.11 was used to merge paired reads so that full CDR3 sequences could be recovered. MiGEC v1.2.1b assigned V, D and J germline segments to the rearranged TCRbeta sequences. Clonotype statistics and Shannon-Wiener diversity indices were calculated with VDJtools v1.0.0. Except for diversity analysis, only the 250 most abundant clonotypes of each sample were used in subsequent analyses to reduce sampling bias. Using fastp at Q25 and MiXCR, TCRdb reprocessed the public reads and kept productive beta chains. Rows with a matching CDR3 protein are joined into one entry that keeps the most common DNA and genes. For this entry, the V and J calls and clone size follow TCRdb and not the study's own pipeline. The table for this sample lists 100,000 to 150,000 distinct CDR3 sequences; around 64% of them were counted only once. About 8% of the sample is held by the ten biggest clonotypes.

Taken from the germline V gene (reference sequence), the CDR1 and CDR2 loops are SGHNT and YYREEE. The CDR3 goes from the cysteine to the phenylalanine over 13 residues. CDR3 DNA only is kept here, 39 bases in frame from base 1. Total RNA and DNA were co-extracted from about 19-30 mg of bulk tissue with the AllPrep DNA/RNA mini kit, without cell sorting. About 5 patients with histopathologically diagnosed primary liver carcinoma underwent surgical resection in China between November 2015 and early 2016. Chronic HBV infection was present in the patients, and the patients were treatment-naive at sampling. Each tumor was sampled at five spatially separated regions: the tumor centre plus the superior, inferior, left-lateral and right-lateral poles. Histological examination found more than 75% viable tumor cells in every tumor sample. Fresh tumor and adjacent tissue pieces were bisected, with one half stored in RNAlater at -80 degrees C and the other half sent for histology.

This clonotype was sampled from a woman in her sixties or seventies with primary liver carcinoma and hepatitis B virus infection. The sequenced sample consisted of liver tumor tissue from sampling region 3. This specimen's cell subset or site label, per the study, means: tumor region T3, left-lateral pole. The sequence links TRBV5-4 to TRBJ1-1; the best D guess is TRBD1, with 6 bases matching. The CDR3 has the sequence CASSLNGGTETFF. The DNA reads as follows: TGTGCCAGCAGCTTGAACGGGGGCACTGAAACTTTCTTT.